This is a list of T cell receptor beta chains from one sample in a study of blood T cell repertoires in COVID-19. Sequenced by immunoSEQ multiplex PCR; TCRdb stores in-frame clones only, minus some. The data contain some 110,000 clones, roughly 80% of them singletons. Specimen: peripheral blood. The receptor source for this set is a woman of 80 years or more with acute or convalescent COVID-19. CDR3s include the opening cysteine and the closing phenylalanine or tryptophan. D genes are given only for firm matches. Some rows mark clone size as missing; the rest say once, few, many or name a class of expanded clone.

>once|TRBV2|-|TRBJ1-4
CASSDETAINEKLFF
TGTGCCAGCAGTGATGAGACAGCGATTAATGAAAAACTGTTTTTT
>-|TRBV3-1/TRBV3-2|TRBD2|TRBJ2-1
CASSQSLAGANEQFF
TGTGCCAGCAGCCAAAGTCTAGCGGGAGCCAATGAGCAGTTCTTC
>-|TRBV19|TRBD1|TRBJ1-5
CAISTGPNQPQHF
TGTGCCATTTCGACAGGGCCCAATCAGCCCCAGCATTTT
>few|TRBV7-9|-|TRBJ2-3
CASSFSPDTQYF
TGTGCCAGCAGCTTTAGCCCAGATACGCAGTATTTT
>-|TRBV19|TRBD1|TRBJ2-1
CASSSHRDSEQFF
TGTGCCAGTAGTAGCCACCGGGACAGCGAGCAGTTCTTC
>once|TRBV11-3|TRBD1|TRBJ1-5
CASSLEGQGNQPQHF
TGTGCCAGCAGCTTAGAGGGACAGGGAAATCAGCCCCAGCATTTT
>-|TRBV18|-|TRBJ2-5
CASSPGRGPETQYF
TGTGCCAGCTCACCAGGCAGGGGCCCAGAGACCCAGTACTTC
>-|TRBV7-8|-|TRBJ2-2
CASSLRRGLGGNTGELFF
TGTGCCAGCAGCTTACGCAGAGGTTTGGGTGGAAACACCGGGGAGCTGTTTTTT
>-|TRBV2|-|TRBJ2-2
CASSVGGQTGELFF
TGTGCCAGCAGTGTGGGGGGGCAAACCGGGGAGCTGTTTTTT
>once|TRBV5-4|TRBD1|TRBJ1-2
CASSSAGQDYGYTF
TGTGCCAGCAGCTCCGCCGGACAGGACTATGGCTACACCTTC
>-|TRBV28|-|TRBJ1-5
CASLTVNQPQHF
TGTGCCAGCCTGACTGTGAATCAGCCCCAGCATTTT
>once|TRBV7-9|TRBD1|TRBJ2-7
CASSLDLRGTGSFLGEQYF
TGTGCCAGCAGCTTAGATCTCCGTGGGACAGGTTCCTTTTTGGGCGAGCAGTACTTC
>-|TRBV27|TRBD1|TRBJ2-7
CASSFSGTGLYEQYF
TGTGCCAGCAGTTTCTCCGGGACAGGGCTCTACGAGCAGTACTTC
>once|TRBV10-2|TRBD1|TRBJ1-6
CASSERDRGNSPLHF
TGCGCCAGCAGTGAACGGGACAGGGGTAATTCACCCCTCCACTTT
>-|TRBV4-1|TRBD2|TRBJ2-2
CASSRGLAGGPSSTGELFF
TGCGCCAGCAGCCGGGGACTAGCGGGAGGGCCCTCGAGTACCGGGGAGCTGTTTTTT
>-|TRBV7-9|-|TRBJ2-1
CASIADVGQFF
TGTGCCAGCATAGCCGATGTTGGGCAGTTCTTC
>-|TRBV5-1|TRBD1|TRBJ2-3
CASSKTGGADTQYF
TGCGCCAGCAGCAAGACAGGGGGCGCAGATACGCAGTATTTT
>once|TRBV19|TRBD2|TRBJ2-1
CASIHGTSGTGEQFF
TGTGCCAGTATACACGGGACTAGCGGGACGGGTGAGCAGTTCTTC
>-|TRBV5-4|TRBD2|TRBJ2-3
CASSAGTSGILDTQYF
TGTGCCAGCAGCGCCGGGACTAGCGGGATTCTAGATACGCAGTATTTT
>few|TRBV5-4|-|TRBJ1-2
CASSLQGTYGYTF
TGTGCCAGCAGCTTGCAGGGGACCTATGGCTACACCTTC
>few|TRBV5-4|-|TRBJ1-5
CASSLGPNQPQHF
TGTGCCAGCAGCTTGGGGCCCAATCAGCCCCAGCATTTT
>-|TRBV29-1|-|TRBJ2-5
CSVGGRQGRWETQYF
TGCAGCGTTGGAGGTCGCCAGGGAAGGTGGGAGACCCAGTACTTC
>once|TRBV15|-|TRBJ1-2
CATSRDRATGSGYTF
TGTGCCACCAGCAGAGATAGGGCCACAGGGAGTGGCTACACCTTC
>few|TRBV6-5|-|TRBJ1-1
CASSLQGRSTEAFF
TGTGCCAGCAGTTTACAGGGTCGTAGCACTGAAGCTTTCTTT
>-|TRBV11-3|TRBD2|TRBJ2-3
CASSLLSGSTDTQYF
TGTGCCAGCAGCTTACTTAGCGGGAGCACAGATACGCAGTATTTT
>-|TRBV10-2|-|TRBJ2-2
CASSEQGVYFTGELFF
TGCGCCAGCAGTGAACAGGGCGTATATTTCACCGGGGAGCTGTTTTTT
>-|TRBV6-5|TRBD1|TRBJ2-3
CASRGQGPDTQYF
TGTGCCAGCAGGGGACAGGGCCCAGATACGCAGTATTTT
>few|TRBV5-1|-|TRBJ2-1
CASTVGQRNEQFF
TGCGCCAGCACCGTCGGACAGCGCAATGAGCAGTTCTTC
>once|TRBV5-4|-|TRBJ2-3
CASSPGGTDTQYF
TGTGCCAGCAGCCCGGGGGGCACAGATACGCAGTATTTT
>-|TRBV29-1|-|TRBJ1-4
CSVEEDRNEKLFF
TGCAGCGTTGAAGAGGACAGAAATGAAAAACTGTTTTTT
>-|TRBV18|-|TRBJ1-1
CASSSSGGTEAFF
TGTGCCAGCTCATCCTCCGGGGGCACTGAAGCTTTCTTT
>-|TRBV24-1|-|TRBJ2-1
CATSDLPSGDHNEQFF
TGTGCCACCAGTGATTTGCCTTCAGGGGATCACAATGAGCAGTTCTTC
>-|TRBV28|-|TRBJ2-4
CASSSAGGGGSKNIQYF
TGTGCCAGCAGCTCGGCTGGAGGGGGCGGGTCCAAAAACATTCAGTACTTC
>-|TRBV11-2|-|TRBJ2-4
CASSSTRSGNIQYF
TGTGCCAGCAGCTCGACCCGAAGCGGGAACATTCAGTACTTC